The 26 T cell receptor beta chains given below trace back to one sample, sequenced in a study of cytomegalovirus exposure and HLA in healthy donors. The study ran its PCR with 60 Vbeta and 13 Jbeta primers. Profiled with immunoSEQ multiplex PCR; TCRdb holds only in-frame clones, not every one. The sample yields some 150,000 clones, 70% to 85% seen once. The sequenced sample was PBMCs. The receptors stem from a man aged 35 to 55 in good health and CMV-seronegative.

The CDR3 DNA is TGCGCCAGCAGCTTGGAAGCGGGGGGCCTACAAAAACTGTTTTTT. Its protein is CASSLEAGGLQKLFF. This sequence joins TRBV5-1 and TRBJ1-4, with TRBD1 as a possible D gene (6 bases). Trimming cost V 0 bases and J 9 bases, with 15 bases left between them. CDR1 and CDR2 (germline): SGHRS, YFSETQ. The CDR3 contains 15 residues. The full variable domain, rest sourced from reference TRBV5-1 and TRBJ1-4, is KAGVTQTPRYLIKTRGQQVTLSCSPISGHRSVSWYQQTPGQGLQFLFEYFSETQRNKGNFPGRFSGRQFSNSRSEMNVSTLELGDSALYLCASSLEAGGLQKLFFGSGTQLSVL.

The chain couples TRBV10-3 to TRBJ2-6; D unresolved. With 6 bases removed from V and 0 bases from J, the gap between germline ends came to 9 bases. Germline CDR1 reads ENHRY; CDR2 reads SYGVKD. The CDR3 is 15 amino acids. This chain's CDR3 is CAISEQNSGANVLTF. As DNA, the CDR3 is TGTGCCATCAGCGAGCAAAACTCTGGGGCCAACGTCCTGACTTTC.

The chain combines TRBV27 with TRBJ2-7, with TRBD2 matching 15 bases. Per the germline V gene, CDR1 is MNHEY and CDR2 is SMNVEV (reference sequence). The V segment lost 6 bases and the J segment 6 bases; nucleotides outside the gene matches: 3. This CDR3 contains 14 residues. CDR3 nucleotides: TGTGCCAGCAGGGGACTAGCGGGGGGATTCGAGCAGTACTTC. Its translation is CASRGLAGGFEQYF.

This chain links TRBV9 with TRBJ2-2; TRBD1 might be the D (5 bases). CDR1 is SGDLS, CDR2 YYNGEE, per germline. CDR3 length equals 17 residues. V dropped 7 bases and J dropped 2 bases, with 21 bases sitting between them. The CDR3 is CASQGLGQGKNTGELFF. CDR3 coding DNA: TGTGCCAGCCAAGGTCTGGGGCAGGGCAAAAACACCGGGGAGCTGTTTTTT.

V gene TRBV5-1 combines with J gene TRBJ2-3; 13 bases line up with TRBD2. The germline CDR1 and CDR2 sequences are SGHRS and YFSETQ. Germline trimming cut 3 bases from V and 1 base from J; bases unmatched to any gene: 5. This CDR3 has 17 amino acids. For the CDR3, the DNA is TGCGCCAGCAGCTCCGGACTAGCGGGGGTAGGCACAGATACGCAGTATTTT. Translating gives CASSSGLAGVGTDTQYF.

The chain couples TRBV5-4 to TRBJ2-1; TRBD2 agrees at 14 bases. The CDR3 has 16 residues. V shed 4 bases, J shed 9 bases, and the junction held 9 bases outside the gene matches. The germline V gene has CDR1 SGHNT and CDR2 YYREEE (reference sequence). CDR3 bases: TGTGCCAGCAGCCCGACCAGGACTAGCGGGGGGCTTGAGCAGTTCTTC. This translates into CASSPTRTSGGLEQFF.

This chain connects TRBV28 to TRBJ1-6; D perhaps matches TRBD1 (5 bases). Between the trimmed V and J ends, which lost 7 bases and 5 bases, there was a span of 12 bases. The germline V gene encodes CDR1 MDHEN and CDR2 SYDVKM. CDR3 size: 14 residues. The CDR3 spells CASTQGLNNSPLHF. The CDR3 DNA follows: TGTGCCAGCACCCAGGGCTTAAATAATTCACCCCTCCACTTT.

This clone has only one observation. The chain has TRBV2 and TRBJ2-2; TRBD2 matches 10 bases. This CDR3 spans 13 amino acids. Looked up from germline, CDR1 is SNHLY and CDR2 is FYNNEI. As DNA, the CDR3 is TGTTCAAGCGGGGGGGGAGACACCGGGGAGCTGTTTTTT. It codes for CSSGGGDTGELFF.

This clone was counted only a few times. The chain is built from TRBV18 and TRBJ1-2, with unresolved D. This CDR3 has 11 residues. The germline V and J ends were trimmed by 3 bases and 8 bases, with 7 bases remaining between them. The germline V gene encodes CDR1 KGHSH and CDR2 LQKENI. CDR3 in DNA: TGTGCCAGCTCACCCGGGGTGGGCTACACCTTC. This translates into CASSPGVGYTF.

This clone was recorded once. J is TRBJ1-2 and V is TRBV9; D gene ambiguous. CDR1 and CDR2 (germline): SGDLS, YYNGEE. Trimming cost V 4 bases and J 1 base, with 8 bases left between them. The CDR3 covers 13 residues. This CDR3 reads CASSLEGNYGYTF. CDR3 bases: TGTGCCAGCAGCCTCGAGGGTAACTATGGCTACACCTTC.

CDR3 protein: CASMPGQPYGYTF. DNA of the CDR3: TGTGCCAGCATGCCGGGACAGCCCTATGGCTACACCTTC. The J gene is TRBJ1-2, the V gene TRBV2; 7 bases line up with TRBD1. Trimming took 7 bases from V and 4 from J; bases not matched to a gene: 6. This CDR3 region has 13 residues. In germline, CDR1 is SNHLY, CDR2 FYNNEI.

The chain joins TRBV5-1 to TRBJ2-3; 8 bases agree with TRBD1. The CDR3 spans 16 residues. V trimming: 0 bases; J trimming: 2 bases; junction bases outside the gene matches: 5. Germline assignment: CDR1 SGHRS and CDR2 YFSETQ. The CDR3 DNA is TGCGCCAGCAGCTTGGGGAGACAGGGGTCCACAGATACGCAGTATTTT. Translating gives CASSLGRQGSTDTQYF.

The chain employs TRBV14 and TRBJ2-1; 11 positions match TRBD2. CDR3 length: 13 amino acids. CDR1 is SGHDN, CDR2 FVKESK, per germline. Trimming removed 1 base from V and 13 bases from J; junction bases left unmatched: 3. The CDR3 nucleotides are TGTGCCAGCAGCCAAGTAGCGGGGGGGCTCCAGTTCTTC. It yields the protein CASSQVAGGLQFF.

This clone was seen only a few times. The CDR3 DNA follows: TGTGCCAGCAGCTTAGTATCAGGGACTGGGGGCGAGCAGTACTTC. Encoded protein: CASSLVSGTGGEQYF. This chain uses TRBV7-2 with TRBJ2-7; D is perhaps TRBD2 (6 bases). Germline V lookup: CDR1 SGHTA, CDR2 FQGNSA. The CDR3 consists of 15 residues. The V end was cut by 1 base, the J end by 6 bases, with 16 bases between.

The chain employs TRBV7-6 and TRBJ1-1; D gene uncertain. CDR1 SGHVS and CDR2 FNYEAQ come from the germline V gene. Trimming took 4 bases from V and 1 from J, leaving 10 bases between them. This CDR3 is built from 14 residues. The CDR3 loop reads CASSSFGENTEAFF. CDR3 DNA sequence: TGTGCCAGCAGCTCTTTCGGGGAGAACACTGAAGCTTTCTTT.

A few counts support this clone. The chain couples TRBV5-6 to TRBJ2-3; tentatively, D is TRBD2 (5 bases). CDR3 length equals 15 residues. Trimming took off 4 bases at V and 5 bases at J, with 17 bases between the two ends. Germline V gene lookup returns CDR1 SGHDT and CDR2 YYEEEE. CDR3 in DNA: TGTGCCAGCAGCCGGAGCAGCGGTCCCGGAGATACGCAGTATTTT. Translated, it gives CASSRSSGPGDTQYF.

The chain employs TRBV9 and TRBJ2-1, with D possibly matching TRBD1 (6 bases). Trimming took off 0 bases at V and 3 bases at J, with 19 bases between the two ends. This CDR3 is 18 amino acids long. Germline CDR1 SGDLS, CDR2 YYNGEE. The DNA of the CDR3 is TGTGCCAGCAGCGTAGAGGGGGTTGGGCAGGGCGGCTACAATGAGCAGTTCTTC. It yields the protein CASSVEGVGQGGYNEQFF.

This clone was counted a few times. The chain joins TRBV2 to TRBJ1-1, with D possibly matching TRBD1 (6 bases). Germline values: CDR1 SNHLY, CDR2 FYNNEI. This CDR3 has 14 amino acids. The ends were cut back, 8 bases at V and 3 bases at J, with 16 bases in the middle. The CDR3 sequence is CASRDTLPHTEAFF. The CDR3 DNA is TGTGCCAGCCGGGACACCCTACCACACACTGAAGCTTTCTTT.

J is TRBJ2-7 and V is TRBV4-2; 9 bases agree with TRBD1. V lost 0 bases, J lost 3 bases, and 6 bases stayed unmatched. The CDR3 runs 16 residues. Germline V lookup: CDR1 LGHNA, CDR2 YNFKEQ. CDR3 region: CASSQEGTGPHYEQYF. The CDR3 coding sequence is TGTGCCAGCAGCCAAGAGGGGACAGGGCCCCACTACGAGCAGTACTTC.

The chain joins TRBV5-6 to TRBJ2-1; no firm D call. V was trimmed by 0 bases and J by 12 bases, leaving 7 bases between them. Germline loops: CDR1 SGHDT, CDR2 YYEEEE. The CDR3 spans 11 residues. CDR3 sequence: CASSLGQVQFF. CDR3 coding DNA: TGTGCCAGCAGCTTGGGTCAGGTGCAGTTCTTC.

The rearrangement links TRBV6-5 to TRBJ2-1, with D tentatively TRBD2 (6 bases). V was cut by 2 bases and J by 4 bases, with 9 bases left in between. Germline CDR1 is MNHEY and CDR2 is SVGAGI. The CDR3 is 14 residues long. Here the CDR3 DNA reads TGTGCCAGCAGTTACCGGGACTCTTACAATGAGCAGTTCTTC. Protein: CASSYRDSYNEQFF.

The J gene is TRBJ2-7, the V gene TRBV11-2; TRBD2 matches 8 bases. V lost 0 bases to trimming and J lost 3 bases; unmatched junction nucleotides: 7. Germline V gene lookup returns CDR1 SGHAT and CDR2 FQNNGV. The CDR3 extends over 16 amino acids. Here the CDR3 DNA reads TGTGCCAGCAGCTTAGAGGTTGCGGGAGGAATCTACGAGCAGTACTTC. Translating it yields CASSLEVAGGIYEQYF.

This chain joins TRBV30 and TRBJ1-2; weak D call: TRBD1 (5 bases). The CDR3 extends over 12 amino acids. The germline V gene has CDR1 GTSNPN and CDR2 SVGIG (reference sequence). Trimming stripped 1 base from V and 5 bases from J, with 8 bases between. CDR3 protein: CAWSETDYGYTF. In DNA form, the CDR3 reads TGTGCCTGGAGTGAGACAGATTATGGCTACACCTTC.

CDR3 DNA sequence: TGTGCCAGCAGTCCCGGCAGGGTGGGTCAGCCCCAGCATTTT. Its translation is CASSPGRVGQPQHF. The V and J genes are TRBV28 and TRBJ1-5; D perhaps matches TRBD1 (5 bases). CDR3 length equals 14 residues. The ends were cut back, 5 bases at V and 6 bases at J, with 14 bases in the middle. Germline CDR1 and CDR2: MDHEN and SYDVKM.

The chain employs TRBV7-9 and TRBJ2-7; TRBD1 is a possible D gene (5 bases). Germline V gene data show CDR1 as SEHNR and CDR2 as FQNEAQ (reference sequence). The CDR3 totals 16 residues. V shed 2 bases and J shed 2 bases, with 16 bases lying between them. CDR3 sequence reads: CASSLPQGEAPYEQYF. CDR3 sequence (DNA): TGTGCCAGCAGCTTACCGCAGGGTGAGGCCCCCTACGAGCAGTACTTC.

CDR3 nucleotides: TGTGCCAGCAGCCAAGTACGGGGTGAGGGCACCGGGGAGCTGTTTTTT. Its protein product is CASSQVRGEGTGELFF. This chain uses TRBV4-2 with TRBJ2-2; possible D gene TRBD2, 5 bases. This CDR3 has 16 residues. V was trimmed by 1 base and J by 4 bases, leaving 13 bases between them. Germline lookup yields CDR1 LGHNA and CDR2 YNFKEQ.